This T cell receptor (beta chain) was captured in a study of blood T cells in healthy people across ages. Study-level points and caveats: A roughly linear fall in TCR beta diversity per million T cells was seen with increasing age. Leaving the PBMCs unsorted stopped any conclusive comparison of naive versus antigen-experienced cells. Expanded clonotype shifts may have been confounded, as the donors had an unknown CMV status.

Primed by a sample-barcoded 5' primer and a J-beta primer mix, a second PCR proceeded for about 6 to 11 cycles. With 12 random nucleotides, a template-switch adaptor tagged each individual cDNA molecule. TCRdb re-called the 5' RACE reads through MiXCR, storing one row per CDR3 protein. The table lists roughly 1.5 million distinct CDR3 sequences, less than 45% of them singletons, with under 5% in the top ten. Details on this clonotype: Its target is not known.

V was cut by 5 bases and J by 5 bases, with 12 bases left in between. The CDR3 contains 14 residues. Germline V lookup: CDR1 LNHNV, CDR2 YYDKDF (reference sequence). The sequence was collected from a woman aged 18-35 years in good health. The sample consisted of blood. The rearrangement links TRBV15 to TRBJ2-2; a weak D match, TRBD2 (6 bases). The CDR3 DNA sequence: TGTGCCACCAGCGCCAGCCGGGAGACCGGGGAGCTGTTTTTT. Translation: CATSASRETGELFF.